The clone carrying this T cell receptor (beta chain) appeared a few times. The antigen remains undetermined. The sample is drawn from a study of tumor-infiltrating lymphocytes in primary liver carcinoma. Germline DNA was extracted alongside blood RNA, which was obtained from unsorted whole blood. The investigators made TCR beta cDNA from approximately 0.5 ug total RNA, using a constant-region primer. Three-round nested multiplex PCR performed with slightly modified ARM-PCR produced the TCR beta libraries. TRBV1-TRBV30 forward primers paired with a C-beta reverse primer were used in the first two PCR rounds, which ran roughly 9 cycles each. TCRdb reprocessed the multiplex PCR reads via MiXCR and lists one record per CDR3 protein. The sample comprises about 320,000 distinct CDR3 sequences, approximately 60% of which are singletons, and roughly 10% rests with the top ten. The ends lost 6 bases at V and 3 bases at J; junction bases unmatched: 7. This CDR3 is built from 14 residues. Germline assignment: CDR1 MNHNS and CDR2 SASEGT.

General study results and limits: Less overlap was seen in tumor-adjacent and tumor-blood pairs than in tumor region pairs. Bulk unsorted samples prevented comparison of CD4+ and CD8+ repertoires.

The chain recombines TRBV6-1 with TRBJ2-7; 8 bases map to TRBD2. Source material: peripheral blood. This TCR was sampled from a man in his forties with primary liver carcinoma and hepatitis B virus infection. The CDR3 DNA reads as TGTGCCAGCAGAAATAGCGGGGAGTTCTACGAGCAGTACTTC. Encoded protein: CASRNSGEFYEQYF.